This TCR beta chain is from a study of blood T cell repertoires in COVID-19. Study context: COVID-19 samples, acute and convalescent, were from the United States, Italy and Spain. In each case, the material was cDNA or gDNA derived from T cells, B-cell-depleted T cells, or PBMCs.

Per the authors' pipeline: Reference gene primer amplification gave nucleated cell count estimates. Some clones are missing from TCRdb's copy, which holds only in-frame ones; the method was immunoSEQ multiplex PCR. The V and J calls and clone size were taken over from that table, and D and trimming were inferred from the DNA. This table holds under 70,000 clones, approximately 92% found once. The CDR3 runs 16 residues. V gave up 0 bases and J gave up 5 bases; unmatched junction bases: 8. Germline-derived CDR1 and CDR2 are SGHRS and YFSETQ. Sequenced material: peripheral blood. The source of this sequence is an elderly man with acute or convalescent COVID-19. The V and J genes are TRBV5-1 and TRBJ1-1; TRBD1 matches 9 bases. CDR3 sequence (DNA): TGCGCCAGCAGCTTGGGACCACAGGGGGCAGGGACTGAAGCTTTCTTT. It is translated as CASSLGPQGAGTEAFF.